These 25 T cell receptor beta chains originate from one sample sequenced in a study of patients and donors after allogeneic stem cell transplantation (dated by TCRdb to 2019 to 2021). Library preparation employed RT-PCR. The run used a NextSeq 550. TCRdb cleaned the public reads at Q25 with fastp, built clones with MiXCR and kept in-frame beta chains. Here each entry gathers all rows of one CDR3 protein and keeps the most common genes and DNA. Across this sample there are about 230,000 distinct CDR3 sequences, with over 12% seen only once. The ten largest clones represent approximately 10% of the sample. Sequencing was carried out using blood, either unsorted or a sorted T cell fraction (not recorded which). The receptor source for this set is a human donor who was either an allogeneic HSCT recipient or a stem cell or donor lymphocyte infusion donor (not recorded which). It is not recorded whose cells these are; they may come from a transplant donor.

The V call is TRBV3-1, the J call TRBJ2-1; 8 nucleotides agree with TRBD1. The V and J ends lost 1 base and 5 bases, in that order; junction bases with no gene match: 10. The CDR3 is 17 residues long. Germline V gene lookup returns CDR1 LGHDT and CDR2 YNNKEL (reference sequence). The CDR3 reads CASSQAGVGTGNNEQFF. Written as DNA, the CDR3 is TGTGCCAGCAGCCAAGCCGGAGTGGGGACAGGAAACAATGAGCAGTTCTTC.

V gene TRBV6-1 combines with J gene TRBJ2-5; D is possibly TRBD2 (5 bases). The CDR3 runs to 13 residues. V was shortened by 5 bases and J by 1 base, with 8 bases between the two germline ends. From germline, CDR1 is MNHNS and CDR2 SASEGT. The CDR3 loop is CASSQTIQETQYF. CDR3 DNA: TGTGCCAGCAGTCAGACTATCCAAGAGACCCAGTACTTC.

CDR3: CASSYDGGPLHF. The CDR3 DNA reads as TGTGCCAGCAGTTATGACGGGGGGCCCCTCCACTTT. V gene TRBV12-3 or TRBV12-4 combines with J gene TRBJ1-6; the D gene is possibly TRBD1 (5 bases). The V end lost 4 bases, the J end lost 13 bases, and 11 bases lay between the germline ends. CDR3 length: 12 amino acids.

This clonotype was observed a handful of times. This chain connects TRBV6-6 to TRBJ2-1; D tentatively reads TRBD1 or TRBD2 (6 bases each). Germline lookup yields CDR1 MNHNY and CDR2 SVGAGI (reference sequence). V lost 8 bases, J lost 12 bases, and 14 bases lay in between. This CDR3 contains 11 residues. The CDR3 sequence: CASALGGMQFF. The CDR3 DNA follows: TGTGCCAGCGCTCTAGGGGGGATGCAGTTCTTC.

The chain is built from TRBV6-1 and TRBJ1-4, with 7 bases aligning to TRBD1. The CDR3 totals 18 residues. Trimming removed 6 bases from V and 0 bases from J; junction bases left unmatched: 13. CDR1 is MNHNS and CDR2 is SASEGT in the germline V gene. The CDR3 here is CASRKGATADATNEKLFF. The DNA for the CDR3 is TGTGCCAGCAGGAAGGGGGCGACGGCTGATGCAACTAATGAAAAACTGTTTTTT.

The V gene is TRBV14, the J gene TRBJ2-5, with unresolved D. The V end lost 0 bases, the J end lost 0 bases, and 5 bases lay between the germline ends. CDR1 and CDR2 from the germline V gene are SGHDN and FVKESK. The CDR3 contains 14 residues. CDR3 residues: CASSQDWDQETQYF. The CDR3 coding sequence is TGTGCCAGCAGCCAAGATTGGGACCAAGAGACCCAGTACTTC.

The chain employs TRBV5-1 and TRBJ2-3, with D possibly being TRBD2 (5 bases). In germline, CDR1 is SGHRS, CDR2 YFSETQ. V was clipped by 0 bases and J by 7 bases, with 12 bases between them. CDR3 size: 14 residues. CDR3 amino acids: CASSLAEEAHTQYF. As DNA, the CDR3 is TGCGCCAGCAGCTTGGCTGAGGAGGCCCATACGCAGTATTTT.

The chain links TRBV7-2 to TRBJ2-5; 11 positions agree with TRBD2. The V and J ends lost 2 bases and 4 bases, in that order; junction bases with no gene match: 3. There are 15 residues in the CDR3. Germline assignment: CDR1 SGHTA and CDR2 FQGNSA. CDR3 nucleotide sequence: TGTGCCAGCAGCTTACCTCTAGCGGGAGGAGAGACCCAGTACTTC. Residues: CASSLPLAGGETQYF.

The chain combines TRBV30 with TRBJ1-3; D is uncertain. V was pared by 0 bases and J by 1 base, with 7 bases between. Germline CDR1 and CDR2: GTSNPN and SVGIG (reference sequence). The CDR3 has 14 residues. The CDR3 region has the DNA TGTGCCTGGAGTGTTCTGGGTTCTGGAAACACCATATATTTT. Translating gives CAWSVLGSGNTIYF.

This chain uses TRBV7-8 with TRBJ2-1, with 7 bases aligning to TRBD2. Trimming removed 1 base from V and 9 bases from J; junction bases left unmatched: 12. This CDR3 is built from 16 residues. Germline V gene sequence: CDR1 SGHVS, CDR2 FQNEAQ. Written as DNA, the CDR3 is TGTGCCAGCAGCTTAGAGTTGGGCGGGAGCCGGAGTGAGCAGTTCTTC. Translating gives CASSLELGGSRSEQFF.

There are a few counts of this clonotype. The rearrangement joins TRBV10-3 to TRBJ2-7, with a possible D match to TRBD1 (5 bases). The CDR3 consists of 15 residues. Germline CDR1 and CDR2: ENHRY and SYGVKD. The V end lost 3 bases, the J end lost 4 bases, and 16 bases lay between the germline ends. This CDR3 is CAISDHETARYEQYF. CDR3 nucleotide sequence: TGTGCCATCAGTGACCATGAGACAGCCCGGTACGAGCAGTACTTC.

The chain recombines TRBV24-1 with TRBJ2-3; D is perhaps TRBD1 (5 bases). The germline V gene has CDR1 KGHDR and CDR2 SFDVKD. The CDR3 covers 11 residues. The V end lost 0 bases, the J end lost 13 bases, and 7 bases lay between the germline ends. DNA of the CDR3: TGTGCCACCAGTGATTTGCTAGGGGAGTATTTT. Translating gives CATSDLLGEYF.

This clonotype was seen many times. The chain is built from TRBV9 and TRBJ2-1, with 7 positions matching TRBD2. Germline trimming cut 7 bases from V and 10 bases from J; bases unmatched to any gene: 14. The CDR3 covers 14 residues. Germline V gene data show CDR1 as SGDLS and CDR2 as YYNGEE. CDR3 in DNA: TGTGCCAGCGACGCGGGAGACTCGAGTGTGGAGCAGTTCTTC. It translates to CASDAGDSSVEQFF.

The gene calls are TRBV2 and TRBJ2-2; TRBD2 aligns across 13 bases. The germline V gene encodes CDR1 SNHLY and CDR2 FYNNEI. V shed 6 bases, J shed 3 bases, and the junction held 7 bases outside the gene matches. CDR3 size: 17 residues. CDR3 residues: CASRRLAGGSDTGELFF. CDR3 nucleotides: TGTGCCAGCAGGAGACTAGCGGGAGGTTCGGACACCGGGGAGCTGTTTTTT.

This clonotype was observed a handful of times. The chain recombines TRBV7-2 with TRBJ2-7, with TRBD1 identical over 8 bases. The CDR3 covers 16 residues. Per germline, CDR1 SGHTA and CDR2 FQGNSA. V lost 4 bases, J lost 0 bases, and 8 bases stayed unmatched. The DNA of the CDR3 is TGTGCCAGCAGCTCAAGGGCAGGGGGCGCCTCCTACGAGCAGTACTTC. This translates into CASSSRAGGASYEQYF.

Notes on this clonotype: One end of the junction does not line up with germline, which may come from a read error. This rearrangement joins TRBV18 to TRBJ2-5; TRBD2 matches 13 bases. The V gene's germline CDR1 is KGHSH and CDR2 LQKENI. This CDR3 has 13 residues. CDR3 sequence reads: CASSPGLAGEGNF. CDR3 DNA: TGTGCCAGCTCACCCGGACTAGCGGGAGAAGGGAACTTC. The complete variable domain, with remaining parts taken from reference TRBV18 and TRBJ2-5, reads NAGVMQNPRHLVRRRGQEARLRCSPMKGHSHVYWYRQLPEEGLKFMVYLQKENIIDESGMPKERFSAEFPKEGPSILRIQQVVRGDSAAYFCASSPGLAGEGNFGPGTRLLVL.

This clonotype has at least ten counts. The chain is built from TRBV12-3 or TRBV12-4 and TRBJ1-2, with D hard to call. Deletions cut 6 bases from V and 7 bases from J, with 12 bases between. The CDR3 is 12 amino acids. The CDR3, as DNA: TGTGCCAGCAGCCAACTTATCGGTGGCTACACCTTC. Protein product: CASSQLIGGYTF.

V is TRBV6-1 and J is TRBJ1-5; TRBD1 agrees at 7 bases. V gave up 4 bases and J gave up 2 bases; unmatched junction bases: 5. Per the germline V gene, CDR1 is MNHNS and CDR2 is SASEGT. The CDR3 has 15 amino acids. In DNA, the CDR3 is TGTGCCAGCAGTGTAGGGGGCGCGGGCAATCAGCCCCAGCATTTT. Its protein product is CASSVGGAGNQPQHF.

This clonotype came up a few times. V usage is TRBV5-1 and J usage is TRBJ2-1; possibly TRBD2 for D (6 bases). V was trimmed by 1 base and J by 5 bases, leaving 10 bases between them. The CDR3 extends over 14 amino acids. Germline assignment: CDR1 SGHRS and CDR2 YFSETQ. The CDR3 DNA reads TGCGCCAGCAGCTTGCGTGGGGGGAACAATGAGCAGTTCTTC. It encodes CASSLRGGNNEQFF.

This clonotype was counted many times. The V call is TRBV5-1, the J call TRBJ1-1; D is possibly TRBD1 (5 bases). Per germline, CDR1 SGHRS and CDR2 YFSETQ. The CDR3 extends over 14 amino acids. V was trimmed by 4 bases and J by 0 bases, leaving 10 bases between them. CDR3 nucleotides: TGCGCCAGCAGCCGGGACGGCTTGAACACTGAAGCTTTCTTT. Its translation is CASSRDGLNTEAFF.

This clonotype has a handful of counts. This chain connects TRBV4-2 to TRBJ2-5, with unresolved D. This CDR3 comprises 15 residues. The germline V gene has CDR1 LGHNA and CDR2 YNFKEQ. Trimming removed 0 bases from V and 3 bases from J, with 11 bases in between. CDR3 nucleotide sequence: TGTGCCAGCAGCCAAGATCGGCGAGGTGAAGAGACCCAGTACTTC. Its protein product is CASSQDRRGEETQYF.

This clonotype was observed many times. CDR3 sequence reads: CASSLWGVQRNTIYF. For the CDR3, the DNA is TGTGCCAGCAGCTTATGGGGGGTCCAACGAAACACCATATATTTT. The V gene is TRBV11-2, the J gene TRBJ1-3, with D maybe TRBD1 (5 bases). Trimming removed 2 bases from V and 5 bases from J, with 13 bases in between. Germline V gene lookup returns CDR1 SGHAT and CDR2 FQNNGV. The CDR3 consists of 15 residues.

This clonotype was seen many times. The chain joins TRBV7-2 to TRBJ2-7; TRBD1 agrees at 10 bases. V shed 5 bases and J 6 bases; nucleotides not matched to a gene: 7. There are 14 residues in the CDR3. Germline V gene data show CDR1 as SGHTA and CDR2 as FQGNSA. The DNA of the CDR3 is TGTGCCAGCAGCCAAAGGGACAGGGGAAGCGAGCAGTACTTC. Translation gives CASSQRDRGSEQYF.

The J gene is TRBJ2-5, the V gene TRBV5-1, with a possible D match to TRBD2 (6 bases). Per the germline V gene, CDR1 is SGHRS and CDR2 is YFSETQ. Trimming removed 1 base from V and 4 bases from J, with 14 bases in between. This CDR3 is built from 15 residues. The CDR3 nucleotides are TGCGCCAGCAGCTTGATGTCGGGAGCAGGAGAGACCCAGTACTTC. The encoded protein is CASSLMSGAGETQYF. The whole variable domain, remainder taken from reference TRBV5-1 and TRBJ2-5, is KAGVTQTPRYLIKTRGQQVTLSCSPISGHRSVSWYQQTPGQGLQFLFEYFSETQRNKGNFPGRFSGRQFSNSRSEMNVSTLELGDSALYLCASSLMSGAGETQYFGPGTRLLVL.

The genes are TRBV20-1 and TRBJ2-3, with TRBD2 matching 7 bases. This CDR3 has 14 amino acids. CDR1 and CDR2 (germline): DFQATT, SNEGSKA (reference sequence). The J segment lost 2 bases and the V segment lost 6 bases, leaving 8 bases of the junction unmatched. CDR3 loop: CSAQRRENTDTQYF. In nucleotides, the CDR3 is TGCAGTGCCCAAAGGCGGGAGAACACAGATACGCAGTATTTT.